This T cell receptor (beta chain) derives from a study of T cell repertoires and HLA-DP antigens. Amplification used primers for 54 TRBV and 13 TRBJ segments. For pre-culture CD4+ samples, the target was approximately 190,000 T cell genomes. Some clones are missing from TCRdb's copy, which holds only in-frame ones; the method was immunoSEQ multiplex PCR. The profile shows about 73,000 clones, over 75% of them singletons. CD4+ T cells, purified by negative selection, averaged 97.7% purity. Untouched CD4+ T cells were bead-isolated at about 98% purity. Remarks on this clone: What it recognizes is unknown.

Material: CD4+ T cells from PBMCs. This TCR came from a man aged 55 to 70 in good health and CMV-seronegative.

CDR3 nucleotides: TGCGCCAGCAGCCAAGCCCCTAGCGGGGGGCGACGGCAGCGCAATGAGCAGTTCTTC. Translating it yields CASSQAPSGGRRQRNEQFF. The chain joins TRBV4-3 to TRBJ2-1, with 11 positions matching TRBD2. This CDR3 has 19 amino acids. Per the germline V gene, CDR1 is LGHNA and CDR2 is YSLEER. Germline trimming cut 1 base from V and 6 bases from J; bases unmatched to any gene: 14.